Many counts were recorded for the clone carrying this TCR beta chain. The source of the sample is a study of neurological immune-mediated disorders. Germline lookup yields CDR1 DFQATT and CDR2 SNEGSKA (reference sequence). CDR3 length: 12 residues. The germline V and J ends were trimmed by 5 bases and 5 bases, with 13 bases remaining between them. Noted time point: technical triplicate 3. Stored at -80 C, 2 million PBMCs were the source of the unsorted libraries. TCRdb used MiXCR to reprocess the 5' RACE reads, holding one entry per CDR3 protein. The sample lists tens of thousands of distinct CDR3 sequences, around a fifth seen once, with approximately 4.3% in the top ten.

The sequencing input was PBMCs. This clonotype originated in a man aged 60 to 69 with HTLV-1-associated myelopathy (HAM/TSP). This sequence joins TRBV20-1 and TRBJ2-7; TRBD1 might be the D (6 bases). The chain's CDR3 is CSAWGPGDEQYF. CDR3 DNA: TGCAGTGCTTGGGGGCCCGGGGACGAGCAGTACTTC.